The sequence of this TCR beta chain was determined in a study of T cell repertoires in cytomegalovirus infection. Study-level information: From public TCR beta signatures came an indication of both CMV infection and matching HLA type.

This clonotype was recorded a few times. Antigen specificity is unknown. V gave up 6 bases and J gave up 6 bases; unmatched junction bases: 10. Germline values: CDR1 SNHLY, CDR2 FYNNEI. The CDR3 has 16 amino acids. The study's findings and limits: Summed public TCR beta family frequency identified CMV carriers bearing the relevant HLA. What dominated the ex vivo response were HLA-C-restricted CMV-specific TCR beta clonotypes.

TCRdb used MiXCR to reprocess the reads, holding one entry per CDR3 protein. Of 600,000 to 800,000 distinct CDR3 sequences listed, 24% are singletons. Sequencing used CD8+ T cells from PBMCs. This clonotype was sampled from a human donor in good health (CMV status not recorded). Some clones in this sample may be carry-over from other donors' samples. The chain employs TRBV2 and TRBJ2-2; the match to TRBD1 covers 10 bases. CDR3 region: CASRETGGPRAGELFF. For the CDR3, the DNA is TGTGCCAGCAGGGAGACAGGGGGCCCTAGGGCCGGGGAGCTGTTTTTT. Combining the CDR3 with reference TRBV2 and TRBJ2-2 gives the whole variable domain EPEVTQTPSHQVTQMGQEVILRCVPISNHLYFYWYRQILGQKVEFLVSFYNNEISEKSEIFDDQFSVERPDGSNFTLKIRSTKLEDSAMYFCASRETGGPRAGELFFGEGSRLTVL.